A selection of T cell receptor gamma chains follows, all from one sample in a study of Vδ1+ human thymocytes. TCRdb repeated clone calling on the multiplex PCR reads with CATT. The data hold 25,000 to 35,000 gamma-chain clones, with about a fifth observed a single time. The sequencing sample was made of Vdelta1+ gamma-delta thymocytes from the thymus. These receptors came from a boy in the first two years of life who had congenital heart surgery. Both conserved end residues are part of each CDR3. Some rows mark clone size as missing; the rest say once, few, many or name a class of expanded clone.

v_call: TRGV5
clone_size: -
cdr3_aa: CATWDTSSDWIKTF

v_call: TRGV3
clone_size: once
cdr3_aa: CATWDRRRFYKKLF

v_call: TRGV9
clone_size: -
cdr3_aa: CALWGHPGKKLF

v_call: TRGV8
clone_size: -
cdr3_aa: CATRDKGKLF

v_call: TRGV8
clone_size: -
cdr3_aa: CATWTPTSNYYKKLF

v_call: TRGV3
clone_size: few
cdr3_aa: CATWDSHWKKLF

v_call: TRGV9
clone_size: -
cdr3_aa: CALWEAGVYTTGWFKIF

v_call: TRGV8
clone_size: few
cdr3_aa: CATWDRPLDYKKLF

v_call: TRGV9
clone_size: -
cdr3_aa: CALWEVRIYYKKLF

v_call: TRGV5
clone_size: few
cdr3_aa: CATWDRYGKLF

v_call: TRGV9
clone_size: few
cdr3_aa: CALWEDGYKKLF

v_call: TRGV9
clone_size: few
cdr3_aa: CALWEVRRELGKKIKVF

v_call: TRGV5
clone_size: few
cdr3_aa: CATWDRPLKKLF

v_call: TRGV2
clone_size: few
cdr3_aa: CATWDGPEEKLF

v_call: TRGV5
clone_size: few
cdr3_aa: CATWDRLREKLF

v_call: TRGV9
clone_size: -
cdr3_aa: CALWEVIPDKKLF

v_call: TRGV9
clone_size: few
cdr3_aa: CALWEGVKLF

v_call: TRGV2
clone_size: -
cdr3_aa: CATWDGRAPGSDWIKTF

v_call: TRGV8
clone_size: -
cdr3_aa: CATWDRPAWDYKKLF

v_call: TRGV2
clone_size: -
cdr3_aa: CATWDPRGKLF

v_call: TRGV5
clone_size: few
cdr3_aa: CATWDIHTKNYYKKLF

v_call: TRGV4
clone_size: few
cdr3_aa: CATWEAKGEKLF

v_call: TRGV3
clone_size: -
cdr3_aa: CATWDNREGHKKLF

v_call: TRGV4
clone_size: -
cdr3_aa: CATWDGQFYKKLF

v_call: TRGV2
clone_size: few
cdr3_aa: CATWDRQDGWFKIF

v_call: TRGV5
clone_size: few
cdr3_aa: CATWYREGKLF

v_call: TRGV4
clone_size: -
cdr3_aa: CATWDGIIPLPYYKKLF

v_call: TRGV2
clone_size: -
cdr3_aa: CATWDGRRYYKKLF

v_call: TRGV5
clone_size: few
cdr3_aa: CATWDRLSRGGDWIKTF

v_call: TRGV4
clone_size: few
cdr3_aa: CATWDGPDWIKTF

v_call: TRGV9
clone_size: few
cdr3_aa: CALWEVGNYKKLF

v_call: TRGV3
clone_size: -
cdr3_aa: CATWDRPNTTGWFKIF

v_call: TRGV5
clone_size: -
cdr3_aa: CATWDSKSYKKLF

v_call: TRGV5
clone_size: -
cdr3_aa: CATWDRSPNYYKKLF

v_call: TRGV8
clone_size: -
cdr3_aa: CATWDRLSSDWIKTF

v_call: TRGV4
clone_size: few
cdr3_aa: CATWDQTNYYKKLF

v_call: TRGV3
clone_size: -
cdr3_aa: CATWDRPWFYKKLF

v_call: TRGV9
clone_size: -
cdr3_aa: CALWERKRELGKKIKVF